The clone carrying this T cell receptor (beta chain) was seen many times. The CDR3 is made up of 14 amino acids. Trimming removed 6 bases from V and 6 bases from J; junction bases left unmatched: 6. TCRdb re-called the RT-PCR reads through MiXCR, storing one row per CDR3 protein. The data contain 550,000 to 750,000 distinct CDR3 sequences, 12% to 15% of them seen just once; the ten biggest clones take up about 3.9%. V and J are TRBV12-3 or TRBV12-4 and TRBJ2-3; the match to TRBD2 covers 10 bases. Specimen: memory CD4+ T cells from blood. This sequence was found in a female donor in good health, serving as a healthy control. The chain's CDR3 is CASSLSSGGDTQYF. The CDR3 coding sequence is TGTGCCAGCAGCTTATCTAGCGGGGGTGATACGCAGTATTTT.